This section outlines one TCR beta chain sequence together with its context. Germline V gene lookup returns CDR1 SGHRS and CDR2 YFSETQ. Trimming took off 4 bases at V and 0 bases at J, with 13 bases between the two ends. The CDR3 loop spans 16 amino acids. These data originate in a study of glioma-infiltrating T cells after dendritic cell vaccination. Whole-study context: Treatment, given 2003 to 2012, was autologous tumor lysate-pulsed dendritic cell vaccination.

Data came from immunoSEQ multiplex PCR; TCRdb stores just in-frame clones and leaves some out. In the table there are 80,000 to 100,000 clones, over 60% of which are singletons. The source was blood, collected before dendritic cell vaccination. The TCR was taken from a human donor with glioblastoma. The V and J genes are TRBV5-1 and TRBJ2-2; no firm D call. CDR3 sequence reads: CASSPGLPPNTGELFF. Written as DNA, the CDR3 is TGCGCCAGCAGCCCGGGTCTCCCACCGAACACCGGGGAGCTGTTTTTT. Based on the CDR3 plus reference TRBV5-1 and TRBJ2-2, the full variable domain is KAGVTQTPRYLIKTRGQQVTLSCSPISGHRSVSWYQQTPGQGLQFLFEYFSETQRNKGNFPGRFSGRQFSNSRSEMNVSTLELGDSALYLCASSPGLPPNTGELFFGEGSRLTVL.